The 19 T cell receptor beta chains below all came from one sample that was sequenced in a study of cytomegalovirus exposure and HLA in healthy donors. This PCR relied on a set of 60 Vbeta primers and 13 Jbeta primers. Profiled with immunoSEQ multiplex PCR; TCRdb holds only in-frame clones, not every one. The repertoire has some 90,000 clones, under 90% of them found once; the top ten carry approximately 3.9%. Material for sequencing was PBMCs. The receptors originated from a woman in her 70s in good health and CMV-seropositive.

This clone was detected only a few times. The rearrangement links TRBV7-9 to TRBJ2-7; TRBD2 matches 7 bases. Germline V lookup: CDR1 SEHNR, CDR2 FQNEAQ (reference sequence). The CDR3 has 17 amino acids. V lost 2 bases to trimming and J lost 1 base; unmatched junction nucleotides: 11. The DNA of the CDR3 is TGTGCCAGCAGCTTATCCAACCCGGGGCGGGAGTCCTACGAGCAGTACTTC. Protein product: CASSLSNPGRESYEQYF.

CDR3 nucleotide sequence: TGTGCCAGCTCACCGTTCACAGGACCGAGCTCCTACGAGCAGTACTTC. This codes for CASSPFTGPSSYEQYF. The chain has TRBV18 and TRBJ2-7; the D gene is possibly TRBD1 (5 bases). Germline V gene sequence: CDR1 KGHSH, CDR2 LQKENI. V was cut by 3 bases and J by 0 bases, with 15 bases left in between. The CDR3 contains 16 residues.

The chain has TRBV6-1 and TRBJ1-5; 8 bases align to TRBD1. V trimming: 5 bases; J trimming: 1 base; junction bases outside the gene matches: 4. Germline lookup yields CDR1 MNHNS and CDR2 SASEGT. CDR3 length: 15 amino acids. The CDR3 region has the DNA TGTGCCAGCAGTTCCGGGACAGGCAGCAATCAGCCCCAGCATTTT. It yields the protein CASSSGTGSNQPQHF.

The V and J genes are TRBV7-9 and TRBJ2-7; 8 bases match TRBD1. CDR1 is SEHNR and CDR2 is FQNEAQ in the germline V gene (reference sequence). The CDR3 runs 15 residues. V was pared by 7 bases and J by 7 bases, with 15 bases of the junction left unmatched. The CDR3 protein is CASKGWSGGLLEQYF. The CDR3 DNA reads TGTGCCAGCAAGGGGTGGTCAGGGGGCCTCTTGGAGCAGTACTTC.

The chain is built from TRBV2 and TRBJ2-2; unclear D gene. V was trimmed by 2 bases and J by 4 bases, leaving 5 bases between them. CDR3 length equals 13 residues. Germline loops: CDR1 SNHLY, CDR2 FYNNEI. CDR3 loop: CASSESATGELFF. The DNA of the CDR3 is TGTGCCAGCAGTGAAAGCGCCACCGGGGAGCTGTTTTTT.

The genes are TRBV28 and TRBJ2-7; 11 bases align to TRBD2. Germline loops: CDR1 MDHEN, CDR2 SYDVKM. This CDR3 is 15 amino acids long. V shed 6 bases, J shed 3 bases, and the junction held 7 bases outside the gene matches. The CDR3 nucleotides read TGTGCCAGCAGCAAAACGACTAGCGGGATCTACGAGCAGTACTTC. Amino acid sequence: CASSKTTSGIYEQYF.

This chain connects TRBV19 to TRBJ2-2, with TRBD2 matching over 9 bases. Germline V gene sequence: CDR1 LNHDA, CDR2 SQIVND (reference sequence). CDR3 size: 15 residues. V lost 5 bases to trimming and J lost 4 bases; unmatched junction nucleotides: 5. The CDR3 DNA follows: TGTGCCAGTAGTTGGGCGGGAGGGCGCACCGGGGAGCTGTTTTTT. It specifies CASSWAGGRTGELFF. Full variable domain (outside the CDR3, taken from reference TRBV19 and TRBJ2-2): DGGITQSPKYLFRKEGQNVTLSCEQNLNHDAMYWYRQDPGQGLRLIYYSQIVNDFQKGDIAEGYSVSREKKESFPLTVTSAQKNPTAFYLCASSWAGGRTGELFFGEGSRLTVL.

About this clone itself: Other DNA sequences from this sample encode an identical CDR3 as well. V usage is TRBV5-6 and J usage is TRBJ2-1; 8 bases line up with TRBD2. The germline V gene has CDR1 SGHDT and CDR2 YYEEEE. The ends lost 7 bases at V and 4 bases at J; junction bases unmatched: 16. This CDR3 comprises 17 residues. CDR3 nucleotide sequence: TGTGCCAGCCAGGGATTGGGCGGGAGGAACTCTTACAATGAGCAGTTCTTC. It specifies CASQGLGGRNSYNEQFF.

V and J are TRBV7-9 and TRBJ2-3, with D hard to call. Germline V gene sequence: CDR1 SEHNR, CDR2 FQNEAQ (reference sequence). The CDR3 consists of 14 residues. The germline V and J ends were trimmed by 2 bases and 7 bases, with 13 bases remaining between them. CDR3 nucleotide sequence: TGTGCCAGCAGCTTAAGTCCCTCGGTGCATACGCAGTATTTT. Translation: CASSLSPSVHTQYF.

This sequence joins TRBV13 and TRBJ2-5; D not resolved. The CDR3 is 15 amino acids. V lost 8 bases and J 2 bases, leaving 18 bases between the germline ends. The germline CDR1 and CDR2 sequences are PRHDT and FYEKMQ (reference sequence). The CDR3 reads CASSDSSKLQETQYF. The CDR3 nucleotides read TGTGCCAGCTCCGACTCGTCGAAGTTACAAGAGACCCAGTACTTC. The full variable domain, rest sourced from reference TRBV13 and TRBJ2-5, is AAGVIQSPRHLIKEKRETATLKCYPIPRHDTVYWYQQGPGQDPQFLISFYEKMQSDKGSIPDRFSAQQFSDYHSELNMSSLELGDSALYFCASSDSSKLQETQYFGPGTRLLVL.

The J gene is TRBJ2-5, the V gene TRBV18; possibly TRBD1 for D (6 bases). Germline V gene lookup returns CDR1 KGHSH and CDR2 LQKENI. This CDR3 has 12 amino acids. V lost 6 bases, J lost 4 bases, and 9 bases lay in between. CDR3 sequence reads: CASSPTGETQYF. The CDR3 nucleotides read TGTGCCAGCTCCCCGACAGGAGAGACCCAGTACTTC. The entire variable domain, with the rest obtained from reference TRBV18 and TRBJ2-5, is as follows: NAGVMQNPRHLVRRRGQEARLRCSPMKGHSHVYWYRQLPEEGLKFMVYLQKENIIDESGMPKERFSAEFPKEGPSILRIQQVVRGDSAAYFCASSPTGETQYFGPGTRLLVL.

The V call is TRBV5-1, the J call TRBJ2-2, with D tentatively TRBD2 (5 bases). Per the germline V gene, CDR1 is SGHRS and CDR2 is YFSETQ. Trimming took off 0 bases at V and 0 bases at J, with 6 bases between the two ends. CDR3 length equals 15 residues. CDR3 bases: TGCGCCAGCAGCTTGGCCGGGGCGAACACCGGGGAGCTGTTTTTT. This encodes CASSLAGANTGELFF.

The chain combines TRBV5-1 with TRBJ2-1; 16 bases agree with TRBD2. The germline V gene encodes CDR1 SGHRS and CDR2 YFSETQ. V lost 4 bases and J lost 9; bases outside the gene matches: 4. The CDR3 runs to 15 residues. CDR3 region: CASSPGLAGGIEQFF. The CDR3 nucleotides read TGCGCCAGCAGCCCGGGACTAGCGGGAGGGATTGAGCAGTTCTTC.

Comment on this clone: A junction end diverges from the germline sequence, so it may reflect a read error. The chain recombines TRBV7-2 with TRBJ2-7, with a weak D call TRBD2 (5 bases). The germline CDR1 and CDR2 sequences are SGHTA and FQGNSA. The CDR3 length is 13 residues. In nucleotides, the CDR3 is TGTGCCAGCAGCTTTTCTAGCTCCTACGAGCGGTACTTC. Amino acid sequence: CASSFSSSYERYF. Complete variable domain (other parts from reference TRBV7-2 and TRBJ2-7): GAGVSQSPSNKVTEKGKDVELRCDPISGHTALYWYRQSLGQGLEFLIYFQGNSAPDKSGLPSDRFSAERTGGSVSTLTIQRTQQEDSAVYLCASSFSSSYERYFGPGTRLTVT.

Worth noting for this clone: Its ends do not fully match the called genes, so a read error is possible. DNA of the CDR3: TGTGCCAGCAGCTTAGAGTCTCGCACTACCGTCCAATTC. Protein sequence: CASSLESRTTVQF. The chain combines TRBV7-8 with TRBJ1-2; D remains unclear. CDR3 length: 13 residues. Germline lookup yields CDR1 SGHVS and CDR2 FQNEAQ.

This chain joins TRBV6-1 and TRBJ1-2; 7 nucleotides match TRBD1. The CDR3 loop spans 15 amino acids. Trimming took 4 bases from V and 0 from J; bases not matched to a gene: 5. CDR1 MNHNS and CDR2 SASEGT come from the germline V gene. The CDR3 spells CASSGSGTANYGYTF. Here the CDR3 DNA reads TGTGCCAGCAGTGGATCCGGGACAGCTAACTATGGCTACACCTTC.

This chain uses TRBV2 with TRBJ2-3, with TRBD1 identical over 7 bases. Looked up from germline, CDR1 is SNHLY and CDR2 is FYNNEI. Germline trimming cut 6 bases from V and 2 bases from J; bases unmatched to any gene: 5. The CDR3 sequence is 14 residues long. Here the CDR3 DNA reads TGTGCCAGCAGCCGGGACAGAAACACAGATACGCAGTATTTT. Residues: CASSRDRNTDTQYF. The complete variable domain, with remaining parts taken from reference TRBV2 and TRBJ2-3, reads EPEVTQTPSHQVTQMGQEVILRCVPISNHLYFYWYRQILGQKVEFLVSFYNNEISEKSEIFDDQFSVERPDGSNFTLKIRSTKLEDSAMYFCASSRDRNTDTQYFGPGTRLTVL.

In its sample, this clone was seen once. The CDR3 protein is CASSLTRRGNHPLYEQYF. CDR3 sequence (DNA): TGTGCCAGCAGCTTAACACGACGCGGGAACCACCCCCTATACGAGCAGTACTTC. V usage is TRBV7-2 and J usage is TRBJ2-7; D is perhaps TRBD2 (6 bases). The germline V and J ends were trimmed by 2 bases and 4 bases, with 24 bases remaining between them. Germline CDR1 is SGHTA and CDR2 is FQGNSA. The CDR3 runs 18 residues.

The chain combines TRBV2 with TRBJ2-3; D not certain. Per the germline V gene, CDR1 is SNHLY and CDR2 is FYNNEI. The CDR3 spans 14 residues. Trimming stripped 4 bases from V and 5 bases from J, with 13 bases between. CDR3 residues: CASSVGVVGDTQYF. In nucleotides, the CDR3 is TGTGCCAGCAGTGTAGGAGTGGTAGGAGATACGCAGTATTTT.